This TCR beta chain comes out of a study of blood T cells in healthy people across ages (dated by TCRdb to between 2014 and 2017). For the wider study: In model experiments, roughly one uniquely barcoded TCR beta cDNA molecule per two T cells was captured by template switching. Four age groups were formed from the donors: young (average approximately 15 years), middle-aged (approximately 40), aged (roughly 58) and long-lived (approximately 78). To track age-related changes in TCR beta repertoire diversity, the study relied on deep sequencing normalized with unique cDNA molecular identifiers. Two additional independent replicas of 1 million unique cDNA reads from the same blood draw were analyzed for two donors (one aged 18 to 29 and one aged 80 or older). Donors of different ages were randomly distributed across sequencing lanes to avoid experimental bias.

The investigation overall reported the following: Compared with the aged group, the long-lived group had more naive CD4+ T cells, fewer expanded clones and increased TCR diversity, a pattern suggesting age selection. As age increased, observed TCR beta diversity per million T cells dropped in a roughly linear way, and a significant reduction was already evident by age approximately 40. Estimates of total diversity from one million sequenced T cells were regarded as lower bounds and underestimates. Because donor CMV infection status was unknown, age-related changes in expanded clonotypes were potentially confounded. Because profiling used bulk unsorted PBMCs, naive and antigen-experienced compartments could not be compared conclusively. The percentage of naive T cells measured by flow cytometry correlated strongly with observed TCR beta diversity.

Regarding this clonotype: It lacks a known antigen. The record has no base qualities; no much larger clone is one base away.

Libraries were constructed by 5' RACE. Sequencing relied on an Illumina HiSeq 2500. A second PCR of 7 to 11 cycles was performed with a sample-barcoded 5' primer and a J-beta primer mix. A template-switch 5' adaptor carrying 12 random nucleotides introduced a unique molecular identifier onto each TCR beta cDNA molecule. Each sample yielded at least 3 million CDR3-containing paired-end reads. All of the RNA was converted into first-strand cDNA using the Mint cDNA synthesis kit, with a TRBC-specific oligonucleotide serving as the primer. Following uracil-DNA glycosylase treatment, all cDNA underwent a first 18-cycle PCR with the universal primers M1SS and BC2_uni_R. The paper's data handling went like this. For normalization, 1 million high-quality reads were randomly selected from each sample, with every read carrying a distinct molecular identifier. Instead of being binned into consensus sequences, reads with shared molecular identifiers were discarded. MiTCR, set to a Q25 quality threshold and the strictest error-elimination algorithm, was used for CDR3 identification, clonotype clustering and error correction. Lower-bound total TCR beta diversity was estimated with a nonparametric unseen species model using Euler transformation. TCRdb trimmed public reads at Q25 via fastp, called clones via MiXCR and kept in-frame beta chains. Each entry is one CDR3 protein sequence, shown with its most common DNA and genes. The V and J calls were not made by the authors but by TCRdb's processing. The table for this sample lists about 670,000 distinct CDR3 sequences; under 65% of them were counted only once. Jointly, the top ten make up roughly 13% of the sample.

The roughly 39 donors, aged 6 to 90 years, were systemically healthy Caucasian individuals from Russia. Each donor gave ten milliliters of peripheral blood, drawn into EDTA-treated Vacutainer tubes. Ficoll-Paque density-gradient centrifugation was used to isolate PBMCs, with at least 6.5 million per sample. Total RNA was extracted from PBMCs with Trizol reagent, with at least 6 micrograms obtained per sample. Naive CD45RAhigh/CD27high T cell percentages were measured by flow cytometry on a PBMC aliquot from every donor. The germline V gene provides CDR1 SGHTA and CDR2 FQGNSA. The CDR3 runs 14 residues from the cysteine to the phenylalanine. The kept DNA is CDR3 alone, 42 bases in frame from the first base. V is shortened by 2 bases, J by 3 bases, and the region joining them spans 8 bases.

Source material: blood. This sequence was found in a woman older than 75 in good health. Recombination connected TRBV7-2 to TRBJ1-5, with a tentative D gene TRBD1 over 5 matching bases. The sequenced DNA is TGTGCCAGCAGCTTAAGACAGCACAATCAGCCCCAGCATTTT. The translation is CASSLRQHNQPQHF.